These T cell receptor beta chains were read from a single sample in a study of control samples from healthy donors and cancer patients. Generated by immunoSEQ multiplex PCR, the TCRdb table keeps only in-frame clones and is missing some. The sample yields tens of thousands of clones, about four fifths seen once. The sample comprised PBMCs. The source is a man aged 70-80 years with lung cancer. Both conserved end residues are part of each CDR3. The order of the fields is J gene, V gene, CDR3 protein.

>TRBJ1-1|TRBV30
CAWSGRAGNTEAFF
>TRBJ2-6|TRBV30
CAWSPIGANVLTF
>TRBJ2-2|TRBV7-3
CASSSTGLRTGELFF
>TRBJ1-1|TRBV30
CAWSARDRGRENTEAFF
>TRBJ2-3|TRBV11-2
CASSFLSGGILDTQYF
>TRBJ2-3|TRBV11-2
CASSLVRGGSTDTQYF
>TRBJ2-7|TRBV27
CASSSRRTGTSSYEQYF
>TRBJ2-2|TRBV2
CASRGQGGNTGELFF
>TRBJ1-5|TRBV30
CAWSTQGGMGQPQHF
>TRBJ1-6|TRBV11-2
CASRSGGGSALSRSPLHF
>TRBJ1-1|TRBV6-5
CASDRRDNTEAFF
>TRBJ1-6|TRBV3-1/TRBV3-2
CASSPGQVPAGWVSPLHF
>TRBJ1-5|TRBV5-5
CASSLEGGPPPQPQHF
>TRBJ2-3|TRBV5-1
CASGITGTDTQYF
>TRBJ1-5|TRBV7-8
CASSLAGQDRNQPQHF
>TRBJ2-7|TRBV5-3
CARSADASSYEQYF
>TRBJ1-5|TRBV5-1
CASSDQGMNQPQHF
>TRBJ2-7|TRBV6-5
CASLGGEPYYEQYF
>TRBJ2-3|TRBV6-2/TRBV6-3
CASSSGTGGKDTQYF
>TRBJ2-1|TRBV6-5
CASASGGVYNEQFF
>TRBJ1-2|TRBV28
CASRVGTDYGYTF
>TRBJ2-1|TRBV7-3
CASSFSGTSGNNEQFF
>TRBJ2-7|TRBV27
CASSTRQGSSSIRYEQYF
>TRBJ2-1|TRBV9
CASSVEASRDEQFF
>TRBJ2-3|TRBV5-4
CASRPGTSTDTQYF
>TRBJ1-1|TRBV6-5
CASSYVDRGRRTEAFF
>TRBJ1-2|TRBV7-2
CASSVDRARGYTF
>TRBJ1-5|TRBV7-8
CASSLERGYYQPQHF
>TRBJ2-3|TRBV7-2
CASQTGGLDTQYF
>TRBJ2-3|TRBV18
CASSTSGEGTDTQYF
>TRBJ1-1|TRBV28
CASSRWGDVGSAFF
>TRBJ1-1|TRBV5-4
CASSPGQGRGVNTEAFF
>TRBJ2-3|TRBV24-1
CATSDPGQEKTDTQYF
>TRBJ1-6|TRBV5-1
CASSVTGVNSPLHF
>TRBJ1-3|TRBV9
CASSAGSEGRGLEVSGNTIYF
>TRBJ2-3|TRBV15
CATSRDLGGITDTQYF
>TRBJ1-3|TRBV5-1
CASSLAGVGNTIYF
>TRBJ1-2|TRBV3-1/TRBV3-2
CASSLDRGVGGYTF
>TRBJ2-1|TRBV5-1
CASSRTSGAVYNEQFF
>TRBJ1-5|TRBV7-2
CASSPLGGNQPQHF
>TRBJ2-3|TRBV7-8
CASSLRRQTRDTQYF
>TRBJ2-1|TRBV5-1
CASSLVVTGADEQFF
>TRBJ1-5|TRBV21-1
CASSKGFVSYSNQPQHF
>TRBJ1-2|TRBV10-3
CAISQTGGGYGYTF
>TRBJ2-3|TRBV2
CASSEGRYGTDTQYF
>TRBJ1-1|TRBV27
CASSLFAGKGEAFF
>TRBJ1-2|TRBV14
CASSEIANYGYTF
>TRBJ2-3|TRBV24-1
CATRGPLGTDTQYF
>TRBJ2-7|TRBV12-3/TRBV12-4
CASSWRGNYEQYF